Listed below are T cell receptor beta chains from one sample, sequenced in a study of radiotherapy plus CTLA-4 blockade in lung cancer. The method was immunoSEQ multiplex PCR; TCRdb's version includes in-frame clones alone and lacks a portion of them. The data contain tens of thousands of clones, around 73% of them singletons. The sample was peripheral blood, taken from a patient treated with radiotherapy plus ipilimumab. The receptors originated from a human donor with non-small cell lung cancer who had stable disease on radiotherapy plus ipilimumab. CDR3s include the opening cysteine and the closing phenylalanine or tryptophan. The order of the fields is J gene, D gene, clone size, V gene, CDR3 DNA, CDR3 protein. A D gene is named only where the DNA matches it firmly. Clone size is not always given. Where it is, it says once, few, many or a class for expanded clones.

TRBJ1-2 NA NA TRBV7-2 TGTGCCAGCAGCGACCGGACAGCCTCTAACTATGGCTACACCTTC CASSDRTASNYGYTF
TRBJ1-2 NA NA TRBV6-6 TGTGCCAGCAGTCCCCTTGGTGGCTACACCTTC CASSPLGGYTF
TRBJ1-1 NA NA TRBV7-8 TGTGCCAGCAGCTTAGGGCCCTTTGCGGGGAACACTGAAGCTTTCTTT CASSLGPFAGNTEAFF
TRBJ1-2 TRBD1 NA TRBV2 TGTGCCAGCAGTCCGGACAGGAGGGTTCTCTATGGCTACACCTTC CASSPDRRVLYGYTF
TRBJ1-2 NA NA TRBV14 TGTGCCAGCAGCCGCCGCTCTACAACAGGGAGCGGACATGGCTACACCTTC CASSRRSTTGSGHGYTF
TRBJ1-6 NA NA TRBV2 TGTGCCAGCAGTACCACCGGGCTCAATAATTCACCCCTCCACTTT CASSTTGLNNSPLHF
TRBJ2-3 TRBD1 NA TRBV11-2 TGTGCCAGCAGCTTAGACCGACAGGGGCACAGCACAGATACGCAGTATTTT CASSLDRQGHSTDTQYF
TRBJ2-1 NA NA TRBV4-1 TGCGCCAGCAGCCAAGATTACGGGGGAAACAGGGTGCAGTTCTTC CASSQDYGGNRVQFF
TRBJ2-1 NA NA TRBV5-1 TGCGCCAGCAGCGTGGGCTCTAGCGACGGATACAATGAGCAGTTCTTC CASSVGSSDGYNEQFF
TRBJ1-5 TRBD1 NA TRBV6-1 TGTGCCAGCAGTTCAGGGGGGAGCAATCAGCCCCAGCATTTT CASSSGGSNQPQHF
TRBJ1-1 NA NA TRBV7-9 TGTGCCAGCAGCTTATCCAGGGGCCACACTGAAGCTTTCTTT CASSLSRGHTEAFF
TRBJ1-1 NA NA TRBV7-2 TGTGCCAGCAGCTCCCGGGTCTTAGGGGAGAATGAAGCTTTCTTT CASSSRVLGENEAFF
TRBJ2-2 TRBD2 NA TRBV10-1 TGCGCCAGCAGTCTGGGGACCCCGGGACTAGCGGGGGCCGGGGAGCTGTTTTTT CASSLGTPGLAGAGELFF
TRBJ1-1 NA NA TRBV5-4 TGTGCCGGATTAAAAGGGGGGGGCTCTGTGACTGAAGCTTTCTTT CAGLKGGGSVTEAFF
TRBJ1-5 TRBD1 few TRBV2 TGTGCCAGCACGGTCGGACAGGGTAATCAGCCCCAGCATTTT CASTVGQGNQPQHF